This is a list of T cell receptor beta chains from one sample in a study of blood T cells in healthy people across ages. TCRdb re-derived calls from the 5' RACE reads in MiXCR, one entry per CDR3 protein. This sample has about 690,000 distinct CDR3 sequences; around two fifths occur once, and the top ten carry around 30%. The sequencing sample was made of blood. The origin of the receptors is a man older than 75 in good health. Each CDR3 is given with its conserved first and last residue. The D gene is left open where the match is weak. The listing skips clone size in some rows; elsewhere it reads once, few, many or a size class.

TGTGCCAGCAGTTTTACTAGCGGGGTGACGCCAGATACGCAGTATTTT	CASSFTSGVTPDTQYF	TRBD2	TRBV28	TRBJ2-3	few
TGCGCCAGCAGCCAAGATTTTCAGGGTGAGCAGTACTTC	CASSQDFQGEQYF	NA	TRBV4-1	TRBJ2-7	NA
TGTGCCACCAGTGAAGGACTCAACGGGGGCACAGATACGCAGTATTTT	CATSEGLNGGTDTQYF	NA	TRBV24-1	TRBJ2-3	many
TGTGCCAGCAGTTCCTACGGGACAGGAAGGAATGAGCAGTTCTTC	CASSSYGTGRNEQFF	TRBD1	TRBV6-2/TRBV6-3	TRBJ2-1	few
TGCAGTGTAACACCCGCGGGGGCCCCAATTCCGTACAATGAGCAGTTCTTC	CSVTPAGAPIPYNEQFF	NA	TRBV20-1	TRBJ2-1	few
TGCAGTGCTAGTGCCCCATCCTACGAGCAGTACTTC	CSASAPSYEQYF	NA	TRBV20-1	TRBJ2-7	NA
TGTGCCAGCAGTTCCCCGACTACCTCCTACGAGCAGTACTTC	CASSSPTTSYEQYF	NA	TRBV6-2/TRBV6-3	TRBJ2-7	few
TGTGCCGGCAGTTTGGGGGGGGACAGGGGGGACATTCAGTACTTC	CAGSLGGDRGDIQYF	TRBD1	TRBV28	TRBJ2-4	NA
TGTGCCAGCAGCGTAGGAGGGGGGCGGGACAATGAGCAGTTCTTC	CASSVGGGRDNEQFF	NA	TRBV9	TRBJ2-1	few
TGTGCCAGCAGTTACTGGCGGCGGGAGGGCCTAGAGACCCAGTACTTC	CASSYWRREGLETQYF	TRBD2	TRBV6-5	TRBJ2-5	NA
TGCAGCGTTGGTAATAGCGGCAAGAGCTCCTACAATGAGCAGTTCTTC	CSVGNSGKSSYNEQFF	NA	TRBV29-1	TRBJ2-1	few
TGTGCCAGCAGCTTGCGGCAACTGAACACTGAAGCTTTCTTT	CASSLRQLNTEAFF	NA	TRBV5-8	TRBJ1-1	NA
TGTGCCAGCAGCTTCAACAGGCCCTACGAGCAGTACTTC	CASSFNRPYEQYF	NA	TRBV3-1	TRBJ2-7	few
TGTGCCAGCAGCTCCCGGACATACAATGAGCAGTACTTC	CASSSRTYNEQYF	NA	TRBV7-2	TRBJ2-7	NA
TGTGCCAGCAGCCAAGACGGGGTAGGTCTGTATTTT	CASSQDGVGLYF	NA	TRBV3-1	TRBJ2-3	NA
TGTGCCAGCTCATCGGGTCCCCGAGCCTACGAGCAGTACTTC	CASSSGPRAYEQYF	NA	TRBV18	TRBJ2-7	NA
TGTGCCAGCAGCTCCTCAGAGCAGCTAAATTGGGGTACGCAGTATTTT	CASSSSEQLNWGTQYF	NA	TRBV11-2	TRBJ2-3	NA